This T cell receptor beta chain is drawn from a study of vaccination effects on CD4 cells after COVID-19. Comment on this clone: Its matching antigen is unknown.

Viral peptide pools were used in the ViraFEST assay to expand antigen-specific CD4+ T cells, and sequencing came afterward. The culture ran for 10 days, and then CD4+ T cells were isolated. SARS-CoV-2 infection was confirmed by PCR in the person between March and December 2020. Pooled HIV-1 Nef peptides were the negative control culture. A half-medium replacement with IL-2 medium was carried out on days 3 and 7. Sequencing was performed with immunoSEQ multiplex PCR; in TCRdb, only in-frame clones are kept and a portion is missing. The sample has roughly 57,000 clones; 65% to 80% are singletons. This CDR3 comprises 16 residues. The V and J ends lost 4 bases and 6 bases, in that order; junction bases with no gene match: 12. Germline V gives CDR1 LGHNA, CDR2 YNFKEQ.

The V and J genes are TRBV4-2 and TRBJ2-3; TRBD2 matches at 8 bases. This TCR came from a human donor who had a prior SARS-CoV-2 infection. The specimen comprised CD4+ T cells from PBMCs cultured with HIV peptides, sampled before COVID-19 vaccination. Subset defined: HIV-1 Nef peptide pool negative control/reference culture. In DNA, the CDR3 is TGTGCCAGCAGCCGCGCCACAGCGGGAGTAGCGGATACGCAGTATTTT. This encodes CASSRATAGVADTQYF.